The clone carrying this T cell receptor (beta chain) was detected once. Its antigen is unidentified. This sample stems from a study of shared clonotypes between healthy human individuals. Whole-study findings and limits: Shared clonotypes across all four donors exceeded non-shared ones in generation probability.

Original analysis: ImmunoSEQ output lacked quality scores and full-length reads, limiting matched filtering. The table came from immunoSEQ multiplex PCR; TCRdb's copy has only in-frame clones and leaves some out. That table supplies the V and J calls and clone size; D and trimming were determined from the DNA. The sample carries over 750,000 clones, approximately 96% recorded once. J was trimmed by 7 bases and V by 4 bases; bases with no gene match: 12. CDR1 SEHNR and CDR2 FQNEAQ come from the germline V gene (reference sequence). The CDR3 sequence is 15 residues long. Positively selected for CCR7, the CD45RO-negative cells used as naive CD8 cells excluded terminally differentiated effector memory CD45RA+ cells.

The chain has TRBV7-9 and TRBJ2-7; 8 bases agree with TRBD1. This receptor was taken from a man aged 25 to 40 in good health. Sequenced input: naive CD8+ T cells sorted from blood. This CDR3 reads CASSSQGASPGEQYF. The CDR3 nucleotides are TGTGCCAGCAGCTCCCAGGGGGCGTCCCCCGGGGAGCAGTACTTC. Complete variable domain (other parts from reference TRBV7-9 and TRBJ2-7): DTGVSQNPRHKITKRGQNVTFRCDPISEHNRLYWYRQTLGQGPEFLTYFQNEAQLEKSRLLSDRFSAERPKGSFSTLEIQRTEQGDSAMYLCASSSQGASPGEQYFGPGTRLTVT.